Below, 13 T cell receptor beta chains from the same sample are listed, as sequenced in a study of shared clonotypes between healthy human individuals. Sequenced by immunoSEQ multiplex PCR; TCRdb stores in-frame clones only, minus some. Counted here are some 500,000 clones, 90% to 97% occurring once; the ten biggest clones make up 0.05% to 0.07%. Sequencing input: naive CD4+ T cells sorted from blood. Noted subset: CD45RA+ positively selected. Receptor source: a woman aged 25 to 39 in good health.

This rearrangement joins TRBV5-6 to TRBJ2-3; TRBD2 aligns across 13 bases. The CDR3 consists of 15 residues. Germline V CDR1 and CDR2: SGHDT, YYEEEE. V trimming: 4 bases; J trimming: 11 bases; junction bases outside the gene matches: 10. CDR3 nucleotide sequence: TGTGCCAGCAGCGCCCTAGGACTAGCGGGAGTACAGCAGTATTTT. It is translated as CASSALGLAGVQQYF.

V is TRBV5-8 and J is TRBJ2-1; 11 positions match TRBD2. Per germline, CDR1 SGHTS and CDR2 YDEGEE. Unmatched junction bases numbered 3, after V lost 4 bases and J lost 3 bases. The CDR3 sequence is 15 residues long. The CDR3 nucleotides are TGTGCCAGCAGCGGGGGACTAGCGGACTACAATGAGCAGTTCTTC. Protein sequence: CASSGGLADYNEQFF.

The CDR3 region has the DNA TGTGCCAGCAGTTACGGGGATATGATCAGCTCCTACGAGCAGTACTTC. It translates to CASSYGDMISSYEQYF. The V gene is TRBV6-5, the J gene TRBJ2-7; D ambiguous. V was trimmed by 2 bases and J by 0 bases, leaving 14 bases between them. Per germline, CDR1 MNHEY and CDR2 SVGAGI. CDR3 length equals 16 residues.

This chain connects TRBV28 to TRBJ1-2; D is perhaps TRBD1 (5 bases). CDR1 is MDHEN and CDR2 is SYDVKM in the germline V gene. The CDR3 sequence is 14 residues long. V lost 2 bases to trimming and J lost 8 bases, with 15 bases between them. As DNA, the CDR3 is TGTGCCAGCAGTTTACAGGGCGATCTTGTAGGCTACACCTTC. This codes for CASSLQGDLVGYTF.

The CDR3 DNA follows: TGCGCCAGCAGCTTCTACGAGGCGGGGGCCGGGGAGCTGTTTTTT. It codes for CASSFYEAGAGELFF. The chain joins TRBV5-1 to TRBJ2-2; TRBD2 aligns across 7 bases. V lost 2 bases and J lost 6; bases outside the gene matches: 7. There are 15 residues in the CDR3. Looked up from germline, CDR1 is SGHRS and CDR2 is YFSETQ. The variable domain in full, with the rest retrieved from reference TRBV5-1 and TRBJ2-2, is KAGVTQTPRYLIKTRGQQVTLSCSPISGHRSVSWYQQTPGQGLQFLFEYFSETQRNKGNFPGRFSGRQFSNSRSEMNVSTLELGDSALYLCASSFYEAGAGELFFGEGSRLTVL.

On this clone itself: Other DNA variants within this sample encode the same CDR3. The rearrangement uses TRBV19 and TRBJ2-7; D is possibly TRBD2 (6 bases). This CDR3 contains 13 residues. Germline V gene lookup returns CDR1 LNHDA and CDR2 SQIVND (reference sequence). Trimming shortened V by 3 bases and J by 2 bases, and 8 bases separated the two germline ends. This CDR3 is CASSISGAYEQYF. The CDR3 DNA is TGTGCCAGTAGTATCTCGGGGGCCTACGAGCAGTACTTC.

This rearrangement joins TRBV29-1 to TRBJ1-2; 11 bases are shared with TRBD1. The V segment lost 6 bases and the J segment 3 bases; nucleotides outside the gene matches: 6. The CDR3 sequence is 14 residues long. Germline V gene sequence: CDR1 SQVTM, CDR2 ANQGSEA. The CDR3 loop reads CSVQPGQGDYGYTF. Written as DNA, the CDR3 is TGCAGCGTCCAACCGGGACAGGGGGACTATGGCTACACCTTC.

The chain recombines TRBV11-2 with TRBJ2-7, with D possibly TRBD1 on 5 matching bases. Trimming stripped 4 bases from V and 3 bases from J, with 13 bases between. This CDR3 spans 14 amino acids. Germline V gives CDR1 SGHAT, CDR2 FQNNGV. The CDR3 spells CASSSQGDSYEQYF. CDR3 nucleotides: TGTGCCAGCAGCTCCCAGGGTGACAGCTACGAGCAGTACTTC. Combining the CDR3 with reference TRBV11-2 and TRBJ2-7 gives the whole variable domain EAGVAQSPRYKIIEKRQSVAFWCNPISGHATLYWYQQILGQGPKLLIQFQNNGVVDDSQLPKDRFSAERLKGVDSTLKIQPAKLEDSAVYLCASSSQGDSYEQYFGPGTRLTVT.

The chain carries TRBV11-3 and TRBJ2-1, with D possibly being TRBD2 (5 bases). Looked up from germline, CDR1 is SGHNT and CDR2 is YENEEA. This CDR3 is 14 amino acids long. With 5 bases removed from V and 8 bases from J, the gap between germline ends came to 16 bases. As DNA, the CDR3 is TGTGCCAGCAGCCCACGCCCAACTAGTCATGAGCAGTTCTTC. Protein product: CASSPRPTSHEQFF.

V and J are TRBV28 and TRBJ1-3; 9 positions match TRBD1. CDR1 and CDR2 from the germline V gene are MDHEN and SYDVKM. This CDR3 contains 16 residues. Unmatched junction bases numbered 9, after V lost 5 bases and J lost 4 bases. The CDR3: CASSEPGQGKGNTIYF. CDR3 coding DNA: TGTGCCAGCAGTGAGCCGGGACAGGGAAAAGGAAACACCATATATTTT. Supplemented by reference TRBV28 and TRBJ1-3, the full variable domain reads DVKVTQSSRYLVKRTGEKVFLECVQDMDHENMFWYRQDPGLGLRLIYFSYDVKMKEKGDIPEGYSVSREKKERFSLILESASTNQTSMYLCASSEPGQGKGNTIYFGEGSWLTVV.

J is TRBJ2-1 and V is TRBV6-4; 7 bases are a match to TRBD2. V dropped 2 bases and J dropped 8; count of bases not matched to a gene: 12. CDR1 MRHNA and CDR2 SNTAGT come from the germline V gene. The CDR3 runs to 16 residues. CDR3 bases: TGTGCCAGCAGTGACGCCGGGACTACCAAGAGTCATGAGCAGTTCTTC. This encodes CASSDAGTTKSHEQFF.

The V and J genes are TRBV28 and TRBJ2-7, with D uncertain. Trimming cost V 2 bases and J 2 bases, with 13 bases left between them. The CDR3 spans 15 residues. Per germline, CDR1 MDHEN and CDR2 SYDVKM. The CDR3 reads CASSLGGRLTYEQYF. CDR3 bases: TGTGCCAGCAGTTTAGGCGGTAGACTTACCTACGAGCAGTACTTC.

In DNA form, the CDR3 reads TGTGCCTGGAGTCCCCTGGGGCGGATCTCCTACAATGAGCAGTTCTTC. Protein sequence: CAWSPLGRISYNEQFF. The chain carries TRBV30 and TRBJ2-1; maybe TRBD1 (5 bases). The CDR3 consists of 16 residues. V was pared by 2 bases and J by 0 bases, with 14 bases between. Germline V gene lookup returns CDR1 GTSNPN and CDR2 SVGIG (reference sequence).